Sequencing of this T cell receptor (beta chain) was carried out in a study of cytomegalovirus exposure and HLA in healthy donors. The overall study: Earlier results showed approximately 120 million unique TCR beta sequences derived from approximately 170 million T cells.

This clone was recorded once. What it recognizes is unknown. 60 Vbeta and 13 Jbeta primers were used in PCR. The data were produced by immunoSEQ multiplex PCR, yet TCRdb's version contains in-frame clones alone and is incomplete. The table shows 100,000 to 150,000 clones, with roughly 79% occurring only once. Notes on the study in general: Later analysis demonstrated an association between a missense DCLRE1C variant and TCR beta V- and J-gene trimming.

The TCR comes from a woman between 40 and 50 years old in good health and CMV-seronegative. The source material was PBMCs.

Here the CDR3 reads CAWSRETGAGELFF. CDR3 in DNA: TGTGCCTGGAGCCGGGAAACAGGGGCCGGGGAGCTGTTTTTT. The chain combines TRBV30 with TRBJ2-2; 7 positions match TRBD1. V trimming: 3 bases; J trimming: 6 bases; junction bases outside the gene matches: 7. In germline, CDR1 is GTSNPN, CDR2 SVGIG (reference sequence). The CDR3 sequence is 14 residues long.